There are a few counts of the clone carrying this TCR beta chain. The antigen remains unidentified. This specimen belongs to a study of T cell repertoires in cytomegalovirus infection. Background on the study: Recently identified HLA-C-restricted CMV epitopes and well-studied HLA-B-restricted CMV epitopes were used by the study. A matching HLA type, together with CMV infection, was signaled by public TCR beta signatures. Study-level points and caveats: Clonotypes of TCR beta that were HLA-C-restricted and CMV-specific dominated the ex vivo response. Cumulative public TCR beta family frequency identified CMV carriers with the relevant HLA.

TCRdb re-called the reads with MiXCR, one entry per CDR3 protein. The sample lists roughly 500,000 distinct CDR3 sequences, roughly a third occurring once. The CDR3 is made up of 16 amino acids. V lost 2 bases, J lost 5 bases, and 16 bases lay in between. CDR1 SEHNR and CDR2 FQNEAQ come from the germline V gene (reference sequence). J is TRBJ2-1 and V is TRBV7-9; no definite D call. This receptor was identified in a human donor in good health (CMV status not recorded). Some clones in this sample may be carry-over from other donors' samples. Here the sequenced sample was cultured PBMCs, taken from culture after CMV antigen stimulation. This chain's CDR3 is CASSLSSGGYDNEQFF. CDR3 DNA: TGTGCCAGCAGCTTAAGTAGTGGTGGCTATGACAATGAGCAGTTCTTC.